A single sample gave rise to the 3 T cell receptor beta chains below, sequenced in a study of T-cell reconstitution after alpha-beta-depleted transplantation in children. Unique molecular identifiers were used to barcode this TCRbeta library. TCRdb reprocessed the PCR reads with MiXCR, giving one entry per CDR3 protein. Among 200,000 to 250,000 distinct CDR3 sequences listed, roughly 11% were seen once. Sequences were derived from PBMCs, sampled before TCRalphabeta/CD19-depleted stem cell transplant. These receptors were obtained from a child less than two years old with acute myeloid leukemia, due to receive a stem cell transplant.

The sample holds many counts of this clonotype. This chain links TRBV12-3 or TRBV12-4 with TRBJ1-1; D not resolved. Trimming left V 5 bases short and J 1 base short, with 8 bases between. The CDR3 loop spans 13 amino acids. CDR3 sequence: CASSPSSNTEAFF. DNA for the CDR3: TGTGCCAGCAGTCCTAGTTCGAACACTGAAGCTTTCTTT.

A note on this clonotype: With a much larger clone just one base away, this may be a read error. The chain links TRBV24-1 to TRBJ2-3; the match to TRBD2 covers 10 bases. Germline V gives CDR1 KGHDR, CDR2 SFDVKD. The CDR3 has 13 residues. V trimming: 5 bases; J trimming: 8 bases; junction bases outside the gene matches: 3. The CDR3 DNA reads TGTGCCACCAGTGGGACTAGCGGTCGTACGCAGTATTTT. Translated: CATSGTSGRTQYF.

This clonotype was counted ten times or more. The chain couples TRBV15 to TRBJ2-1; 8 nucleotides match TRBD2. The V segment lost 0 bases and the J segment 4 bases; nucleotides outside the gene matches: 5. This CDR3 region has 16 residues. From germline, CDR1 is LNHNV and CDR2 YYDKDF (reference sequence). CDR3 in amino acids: CATSRDRASGYNEQFF. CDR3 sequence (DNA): TGTGCCACCAGCAGAGATCGGGCTAGCGGGTACAATGAGCAGTTCTTC.